This T cell receptor beta chain was obtained from a study of cytomegalovirus exposure and HLA in healthy donors. Study-wide background: The 90 to 150 validation repertoires, a later analysis reported, used the same platform as the approximately 700 first-cohort repertoires.

Germline V gives CDR1 MDHEN, CDR2 SYDVKM. V was shortened by 6 bases and J by 0 bases, with 13 bases between the two germline ends. The CDR3 covers 15 residues. Some clones are missing from TCRdb's copy, which holds only in-frame ones; the method was immunoSEQ multiplex PCR. Of approximately 230,000 clones in the sample, about 90% were seen once. The study's findings and limits: The listing of approximately 160 TCR beta chains classed them as cytomegalovirus-associated.

About this clone: Antigen specificity is unknown.

V and J are TRBV28 and TRBJ2-3; maybe TRBD1 (6 bases). The sequencing input was PBMCs. This TCR was sampled from a man younger than 35 in good health and CMV-seropositive. CDR3 in amino acids: CASRPGVLSTDTQYF. The CDR3 DNA sequence: TGTGCCAGCAGGCCAGGGGTTTTAAGCACAGATACGCAGTATTTT.